These 20 T cell receptor beta chains were sequenced from one sample in a study of T cells in women clearing cervical HPV infection. TCRdb's table, derived via immunoSEQ multiplex PCR, lists solely in-frame clones and lacks some. The sample totals fewer than 40,000 clones. Source material: blood buffy coat. The receptors here all came from a woman aged 18-69 years with a cervical HPV16 infection that either progressed to CIN3+ or cleared (not recorded which).

Regarding this clone: The DNA ends 3 residues before the CDR3 does, and the rest of the CDR3 is filled in from the germline J gene. V usage is TRBV2 and J usage is TRBJ1-5, with D possibly TRBD1 on 5 matching bases. CDR1 is SNHLY, CDR2 FYNNEI, per germline. The germline V and J ends were trimmed by 1 base and 0 bases, with 13 bases remaining between them. This CDR3 has 17 residues. CDR3 sequence reads: CASSEGLGQGSNQPQHF. The part of the CDR3 DNA that was read is TGTGCCAGCAGTGAAGGATTGGGGCAGGGTAGCAATCAGCCC.

Points on this clone: Coverage ceases 3 residues before the CDR3 finishes, and the germline J gene fills in the end. The gene calls are TRBV6-2 or TRBV6-3 and TRBJ2-1; 7 bases line up with TRBD1. Germline values: CDR1 MNHEY, CDR2 SVGEGT. The CDR3 totals 14 residues. V lost 6 bases to trimming and J lost 3 bases; unmatched junction nucleotides: 5. The CDR3: CASSSGTDYNEQFF. The CDR3 DNA, read in part, is TGTGCCAGCAGCTCCGGGACAGACTACAATGAG.

Points on this clone: The CDR3 extends 3 residues past the end of the read, so its final part is completed from the germline J gene. The chain carries TRBV2 and TRBJ1-1, with 7 bases matching TRBD1. V trimming: 8 bases; J trimming: 2 bases; junction bases outside the gene matches: 11. In germline, CDR1 is SNHLY, CDR2 FYNNEI. The CDR3 is 15 amino acids. The part of the CDR3 DNA that was read is TGTGCCAGCCAATTGGGTAGACAGGGAAACACTGAA. It yields the protein CASQLGRQGNTE. The complete CDR3 protein is CASQLGRQGNTEAFF.

The CDR3 bases that were read are TGCAGTGCTAGAGATGCGGGGGGCCAGAGGAACACTGAA. This codes for CSARDAGGQRNTE. The CDR3 reads in full as CSARDAGGQRNTEAFF. The chain couples TRBV20-1 to TRBJ1-1, with a tentative D call TRBD1 (6 bases). The read stops 3 residues short of the end of the CDR3; the missing end is completed from the germline J gene. V shed 0 bases and J shed 1 base, with 15 bases lying between them. CDR3 length: 16 amino acids. CDR1 and CDR2 from the germline V gene are DFQATT and SNEGSKA (reference sequence).

As regards this clone: From the germline J gene comes the end of the CDR3, since the read stops 3 residues before it. This sequence joins TRBV11-2 and TRBJ2-2; the D is unclear. This CDR3 has 13 residues. Germline CDR1 reads SGHAT; CDR2 reads FQNNGV. V was shortened by 7 bases and J by 7 bases, with 13 bases between the two germline ends. CDR3 protein: CASTPFQGGELFF. The DNA read from the CDR3 is TGTGCCAGCACCCCTTTTCAAGGCGGGGAG.

A word on this clone: The CDR3 goes on 3 residues after the read ends, and that part is filled in from the germline J gene. The chain combines TRBV2 with TRBJ1-4, with 7 nucleotides matching TRBD1. From germline, CDR1 is SNHLY and CDR2 FYNNEI. Germline trimming cut 10 bases from V and 0 bases from J; bases unmatched to any gene: 11. The CDR3 loop spans 16 amino acids. The sequenced part of the CDR3 DNA is TGTGCCATCGAGGGGGCAGGCTTATCAACTAATGAAAAA. Its translation: CAIEGAGLSTNEK. The whole CDR3 sequence reads CAIEGAGLSTNEKLFF.

A word on this clone: The CDR3 goes on 3 residues after the read ends, and that part is filled in from the germline J gene. V gene TRBV20-1 combines with J gene TRBJ1-6; 8 nucleotides agree with TRBD1. J gave up 7 bases and V 0 bases, and 8 bases lay outside the gene matches. The CDR3 runs to 16 residues. In germline, CDR1 is DFQATT, CDR2 SNEGSKA (reference sequence). The sequenced CDR3 bases are TGCAGTGCTAGAGAGGGCGACAGGGGAAACAATTCACCC. Its translation is CSAREGDRGNNSP. The CDR3, in full, reads CSAREGDRGNNSPLHF.

As for this clone: The read stops 3 residues short of the end of the CDR3; the missing end is completed from the germline J gene. V gene TRBV19 combines with J gene TRBJ1-3; 8 bases fit TRBD1. In germline, CDR1 is LNHDA, CDR2 SQIVND (reference sequence). J gave up 4 bases and V 9 bases, and 11 bases lay outside the gene matches. The CDR3 extends over 15 amino acids. The CDR3 region is CASRGRGLGGNTIYF. The sequenced CDR3 bases are TGTGCCAGCAGGGGCAGGGGGCTTGGGGGAAACACC.

For this clone: Sequencing ends 3 residues short of the CDR3 end; the germline J gene provides the rest. The gene calls are TRBV20-1 and TRBJ2-5; D is undetermined. The germline V gene has CDR1 DFQATT and CDR2 SNEGSKA (reference sequence). V was shortened by 4 bases and J by 5 bases, with 14 bases between the two germline ends. This CDR3 has 13 amino acids. The sequenced part of the CDR3 DNA is TGCAGTGCTAAGGGCGAGATATCGGAGACC. Its translation is CSAKGEISET. The full CDR3 is CSAKGEISETQYF.

To note about this clone: The missing CDR3 end, 3 residues past where the read stops, is filled in from the germline J gene. The chain employs TRBV4-1 and TRBJ2-7; D unclear. Germline V gives CDR1 MGHRA, CDR2 YSYEKL. The CDR3 spans 14 residues. The V and J ends lost 1 base and 0 bases respectively, with 7 bases between them. The CDR3 bases that were read are TGCGCCAGCAGCCAAGTCATTAGCTCCTACGAG. As protein: CASSQVISSYE. In full, the CDR3 reads CASSQVISSYEQYF.

As to this clone: The read finishes 3 residues shy of the CDR3 end, and the germline J gene is used to complete it. The J gene is TRBJ2-3, the V gene TRBV20-1, with 15 nucleotides matching TRBD2. V lost 6 bases, J lost 5 bases, and 6 bases stayed unmatched. The CDR3 runs to 15 residues. Germline V gene data show CDR1 as DFQATT and CDR2 as SNEGSKA (reference sequence). The CDR3 sequence is CSAPGTSGRKDTQYF. Partial CDR3 DNA: TGCAGTGCCCCCGGGACTAGCGGGAGGAAAGATACG.

With regard to this clone: The germline gene is not matched at one end of the junction; a read error may be the cause. The read ends 3 residues early relative to the CDR3; the germline J gene fills the gap. This rearrangement joins TRBV11-2 to TRBJ2-7, with 9 bases matching TRBD2. The CDR3 spans 15 residues. Germline CDR1 SGHAT, CDR2 FQNNGV. The covered CDR3 bases are TGTACCAGCAGCTTAGGGCGGGAGGGCCCCTACGAG. Translated: CTSSLGREGPYE. The entire CDR3 reads CTSSLGREGPYEQYF.

A note on this clone: The sequence runs out 3 residues before the end of the CDR3; the remainder is reconstructed from the germline J gene. The chain links TRBV20-1 to TRBJ1-2, with TRBD1 as a possible D gene (6 bases). Deletions cut 5 bases from V and 4 bases from J, with 17 bases between. In germline, CDR1 is DFQATT, CDR2 SNEGSKA (reference sequence). CDR3 size: 14 residues. The sequenced part of the CDR3 DNA is TGCAGTGCTGGGGGCGGAGGGTGGATCTATGGC. Protein product: CSAGGGGWIYG. Given in full, the CDR3 is CSAGGGGWIYGYTF.

With respect to this clone: With the read ending 3 residues before the CDR3 end, the germline J gene is used to fill in that end. The chain employs TRBV18 and TRBJ2-3, with 11 bases matching TRBD1. Germline CDR1 and CDR2: KGHSH and LQKENI. The CDR3 spans 16 residues. The junction had 8 bases not matched to a gene; V was cut back by 3 bases and J by 6 bases. Incomplete CDR3 DNA: TGTGCCAGCTCACCGCAAAGGACAGGGGGCAAGGATACG. Amino acid sequence: CASSPQRTGGKDT. Given in full, the CDR3 is CASSPQRTGGKDTQYF.

Concerning this clone: Read coverage stops 3 residues before the CDR3 terminus; the germline J gene supplies the remainder. The chain joins TRBV20-1 to TRBJ2-1, with D perhaps matching TRBD2 (6 bases). Germline V CDR1 and CDR2: DFQATT, SNEGSKA (reference sequence). The CDR3 extends over 14 amino acids. Trimming shortened V by 1 base and J by 9 bases, and 16 bases separated the two germline ends. The CDR3 spells CSARGEGWRGEQFF. CDR3 DNA (partial): TGCAGTGCTAGAGGAGAGGGGTGGAGGGGTGAG.

Comments on this clone: The observed sequence ends 3 residues before the CDR3 terminus, with the missing tail filled in from the germline J gene. The chain recombines TRBV7-2 with TRBJ1-2; 7 bases fit TRBD1. V was clipped by 2 bases and J by 1 base; unmatched bases: 4. Germline V gives CDR1 SGHTA, CDR2 FQGNSA. The CDR3 has 15 residues. CDR3 bases read: TGTGCCAGCAGCTTAATCGCAGGGGGTAACTATGGC. Amino acids: CASSLIAGGNYG. Given in full, the CDR3 is CASSLIAGGNYGYTF.

Concerning this clone itself: The DNA ends 3 residues before the CDR3 does, and the rest of the CDR3 is filled in from the germline J gene. The V call is TRBV10-3, the J call TRBJ1-2; weak D call: TRBD1 (5 bases). The CDR3 loop spans 13 amino acids. Germline CDR1 and CDR2: ENHRY and SYGVKD. V lost 4 bases and J 6 bases, leaving 12 bases between the germline ends. CDR3 DNA (partial): TGTGCCATCAGTGGGGGCAGGGAGGATGGC. Translating gives CAISGGREDG. The CDR3 in its entirety is CAISGGREDGYTF.

Worth noting for this clone: Read sequence stops 3 residues before the CDR3 end, and the germline J gene provides the missing end. The chain combines TRBV7-3 with TRBJ2-5; D assignment may be TRBD1 or TRBD2 (6 bases each). Germline V lookup: CDR1 SGHTA, CDR2 FQGTGA. The CDR3 extends over 15 amino acids. V was clipped by 4 bases and J by 5 bases, with 17 bases between them. The part of the CDR3 DNA that was read is TGTGCCAGCAGCTCCATCCCGCAGGGGAGGGAGACC. Its protein is CASSSIPQGRET. The CDR3 in full is CASSSIPQGRETQYF.

CDR3 amino acids: CAWRREGIQYF. The sequenced part of the CDR3 DNA is TGTGCCTGGAGAAGAGAAGGCATT. The rearrangement joins TRBV30 to TRBJ2-4; D not resolved. The DNA ends 3 residues before the CDR3 does, and the rest of the CDR3 is filled in from the germline J gene. CDR3 length: 11 amino acids. The V gene lost 3 bases and the J gene lost 9 bases, with 9 bases spanning the gap. Germline V CDR1 and CDR2: GTSNPN, SVGIG (reference sequence).

On this clone: The read halts 3 residues ahead of the CDR3 end, with the missing end drawn from the germline J gene. The chain employs TRBV18 and TRBJ1-6; perhaps TRBD1 as D (5 bases). Germline CDR1 KGHSH, CDR2 LQKENI. The CDR3 extends over 15 amino acids. Trimming stripped 3 bases from V and 6 bases from J, with 12 bases between. The DNA read from the CDR3 is TGTGCCAGCTCACCCGGGGGAGGCTTTAATTCACCC. Its protein product is CASSPGGGFNSP. The CDR3 as a whole reads CASSPGGGFNSPLHF.